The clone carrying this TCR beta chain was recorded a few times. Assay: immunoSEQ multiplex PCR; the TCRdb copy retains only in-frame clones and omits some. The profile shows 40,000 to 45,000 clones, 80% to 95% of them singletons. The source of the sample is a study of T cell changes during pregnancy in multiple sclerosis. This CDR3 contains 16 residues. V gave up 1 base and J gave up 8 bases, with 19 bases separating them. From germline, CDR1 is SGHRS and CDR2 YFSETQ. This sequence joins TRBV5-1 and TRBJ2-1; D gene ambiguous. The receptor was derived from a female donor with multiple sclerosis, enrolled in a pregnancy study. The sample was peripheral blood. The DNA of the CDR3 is TGCGCCAGCAGCTTGAGGTTGGACCACCCAAGGGATGAGCAGTTCTTC. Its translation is CASSLRLDHPRDEQFF.